This T cell receptor (beta chain) was identified in a study of identical twins (dated by TCRdb to the mid-2010s). About the full investigation: To test whether fetal clonotypes persist, this study deep-sequenced TCR alpha and beta repertoires from monozygotic twins, from unrelated adults of various ages, and from cord blood. To rule out contamination, the twin experiments were replicated at different times with different library preparation protocols. General study outcomes and caveats: Zero-insertion analyses could be partly confounded by invariant T cells such as MAIT and iNKT, although diverse VJ usage argued against such confounding for most clonotypes. Out-of-frame TCR alpha sharing in monozygotic twins was systematically underestimated by recombination models, whereas sharing between unrelated individuals was in agreement with the recombination models. A weaker excess of twin sharing was found in beta out-of-frame sequences because the signal-to-noise ratio was lowered by fewer shared sequences. Compared with coincidental sharing between unrelated individuals, an excess of low generation-probability sequences was observed among out-of-frame TCR alpha sequences shared between twins. Fewer insertions were carried by abundant cord blood beta clonotypes, a similar but weaker trend appeared in young adult naive repertoires, and no such trend appeared in memory repertoires. Because the same donors could not be followed over many years, the conclusions depended on cross-sectional statistical analysis.

As for this clonotype: Its specific antigen is unknown. Qualities for individual bases were not recorded, and no much larger clone is one base off.

The library relied on 5' RACE. Sequencing was performed on an Illumina HiSeq 2000. A universal primer binding site was added through template switching, and the final cDNA carried a unique molecular identifier so that TCR cDNA molecules could be counted accurately. Specific primers in the conserved constant-segment region were used to synthesize first-strand cDNA for the TCR alpha and beta chains. To control for contamination, every cDNA library was double barcoded, receiving both a SMART-Mk sample barcode and Illumina barcodes. TruSeq adapter sequences, together with Illumina sample barcodes, were added in two successive PCR steps. TCR alpha and beta cDNA libraries were sequenced on the Illumina HiSeq platform with custom primers. In the authors' own workflow: Raw reads were processed with MiGEC to extract unique molecular identifiers, and MiXCR was used to determine CDR3 positions. For each individual, recombination models were inferred using an EM algorithm with the repgenHMM and IGoR tools. The analysis of shared clonotypes was done with the tcR package in R, with sharing normalized by the product of cloneset sizes. To study raw recombination free of thymic and clonal selection effects, out-of-frame nonproductive sequences were analyzed. Starting from the raw public reads, TCRdb applied fastp trimming at Q25, assembled clones with MiXCR and retained in-frame beta chains. Merged by CDR3 protein, the rows form single entries marked with the most common genes and DNA. It is TCRdb's table, rather than the study itself, that gives the V and J calls and clone size. A total of roughly 630,000 distinct CDR3 sequences appear in this sample, just over 7% of them only once. The leading ten clones occupy around 1.6% of the sample.

Every donor was a healthy Caucasian. The twin cohort consisted of three pairs of female monozygotic twins, all aged about 18 to 29 years. Peripheral blood mononuclear cells were the source from which RNA for the TCR libraries was isolated. Deletion took 3 bases off V and 0 bases off J, with a span of 11 bases between the germline ends. The CDR3 numbers 16 residues from cysteine through phenylalanine. Just the 48-base CDR3 DNA is kept, in frame starting at base 1. From a lookup of the germline V gene, CDR1 and CDR2 are KGHSH and LQKENI. In addition, the sample was reused for a study of yellow fever vaccine responses in identical twins. The second investigation adds: The authors reported that the T cell response to vaccination in identical twins appeared partly convergent and partly personalized. The study precisely tracked vaccine-responding T cell clones in identical twins.

The clonotype was recovered from a woman under 30 in good health. The sequence joins TRBV18 to TRBJ2-2; TRBD1 might be the D gene, on 5 matching bases. The specimen sequenced was PBMCs. The CDR3 sequence is CASSPMAGSNTGELFF. The sequence in DNA is TGTGCCAGCTCACCGATGGCAGGGTCGAACACCGGGGAGCTGTTTTTT.